This TCR beta chain was sequenced during a study of cytotoxic CD8 clonotypes in ibrutinib-treated CLL. About this clone itself: Its antigen is currently unknown.

The CDR3 sequence is 16 residues long. Clones were sequenced by immunoSEQ multiplex PCR, and TCRdb holds only the in-frame ones, with some missing. The sample comprises 150,000 or so clones, 80% of which are singletons, and approximately 7.6% rests with the top ten. Broader study findings: Patients had baseline clonality above age-matched healthy donors, and this clonality moved with circulating CD8+ T-cell counts.

Sample: PBMCs, taken after 36 months of ibrutinib treatment. The chain uses TRBV12-1 and TRBJ2-3; TRBD2 was called by the table and not checked on the DNA. TRBV12-1 is a recognized pseudogene. This clonotype was obtained from a human donor with chronic lymphocytic leukemia. The chain's CDR3 is CASSFRWTSWADTQYF. DNA for the CDR3: TGTGCCAGCAGCTTCAGGTGGACTAGTTGGGCAGATACGCAGTATTTT.